This T cell receptor beta chain was observed in a study of cytomegalovirus exposure and HLA in healthy donors. Overall study findings and caveats: Specificity for CMV antigens was confirmed in vitro for a few of the CMV-associated chains.

This CDR3 is 14 amino acids long. The V gene's germline CDR1 is MNHEY and CDR2 SMNVEV (reference sequence). The ends lost 2 bases at V and 4 bases at J; junction bases unmatched: 4. Concerning this clone: Its antigen is undetermined.

13 Jbeta primers and 60 Vbeta primers were used for the PCR. This table comes from immunoSEQ multiplex PCR, and its TCRdb copy is limited to in-frame clones, with some not included. The sample lists more than 150,000 clones, 75% to 85% occurring once. This TCR derives from a girl aged 2 to 9 in good health and CMV-seropositive. This chain uses TRBV27 with TRBJ2-7; TRBD1 matches 8 bases. Sequenced input: PBMCs. The chain's CDR3 is CASSLGQGRYEQYF. CDR3 coding DNA: TGTGCCAGCAGTTTAGGACAGGGAAGATACGAGCAGTACTTC.